The TCR beta chain under discussion was sequenced for a study of T cells in Graves' hyperthyroidism and ophthalmopathy. General observations from the study: A 13 V-J model separated ophthalmopathy from stable hyperthyroidism.

Hyperthyroidism had been newly diagnosed in patients aged 18 to 65, and its duration was under 2 months. Lactation, pregnancy, other autoimmune disease or uncontrolled infection excluded patients. This sample holds PBMCs from 10 ml fresh peripheral blood. Amplified TCR beta CDR3 regions came from RNA transcripts. During a first-round RT-PCR of the TCR CDR3, the HTBI primer set was used. TCRdb reanalysed the multiplex PCR reads using MiXCR and keeps one entry per CDR3 protein. The table shows around 420,000 distinct CDR3 sequences, with less than 20% occurring only once. CDR3 length: 15 amino acids. CDR1 is SGHTA, CDR2 FQGTGA, per germline. V lost 4 bases, J lost 2 bases, and 14 bases lay in between. In regard to this clonotype: The antigen is undetermined.

Sequencing input: blood. This clonotype originated in a woman in her late teens or twenties with Graves' hyperthyroidism. V is TRBV7-3 and J is TRBJ2-5; D not resolved. The CDR3 loop reads CASSWGGLQQETQYF. Written as DNA, the CDR3 is TGTGCCAGCAGCTGGGGTGGGCTACAACAAGAGACCCAGTACTTC. Full variable domain (remainder filled in from reference TRBV7-3 and TRBJ2-5): GAGVSQTPSNKVTEKGKYVELRCDPISGHTALYWYRQSLGQGPEFLIYFQGTGAADDSGLPNDRFFAVRPEGSVSTLKIQRTERGDSAVYLCASSWGGLQQETQYFGPGTRLLVL.